These T cell receptor beta chains were read from a single sample in a study of T cells after yellow fever vaccination. MiXCR, run by TCRdb on the 5' RACE reads, gives a single entry per CDR3 protein. The table lists approximately 260,000 distinct CDR3 sequences, roughly 5.6% of them singletons. Material: CD4+ T cells sorted from PBMCs, obtained on the day of the yellow fever booster vaccination. The receptors shown here come from a man between 18 and 29 years old who received the YFV17D yellow fever vaccine. The CDR3 runs from the conserved cysteine through the conserved F or W. D genes are given only for firm matches. Clone size is given for some rows only: seen once, a few or many times, or a class if the clone is expanded.

clone_size | j_call | d_call | v_call | cdr3_length | cdr3_aa | cdr3_nt
. | TRBJ2-4 | . | TRBV28 | 15 | CASSSAPGQDNIQYF | TGTGCCAGCAGTTCCGCTCCGGGACAAGATAACATTCAGTACTTC
many | TRBJ2-3 | . | TRBV4-1 | 12 | CASSQAVDTQYF | TGCGCCAGCAGCCAAGCCGTAGATACGCAGTATTTT
few | TRBJ2-5 | . | TRBV7-2 | 13 | CASSFQASETQYF | TGTGCCAGCAGCTTCCAGGCATCCGAGACCCAGTACTTC
many | TRBJ2-1 | TRBD2 | TRBV7-3 | 15 | CASSRAGGPVNEQFF | TGTGCCAGCAGCCGTGCGGGGGGGCCCGTCAATGAGCAGTTCTTC
few | TRBJ2-4 | . | TRBV4-3 | 14 | CASSLEVDKNIQYF | TGCGCCAGCAGCCTCGAGGTGGACAAAAACATTCAGTACTTC
. | TRBJ2-6 | . | TRBV29-1 | 16 | CSVFRDGSSGANVLTF | TGCAGCGTTTTCCGGGACGGGTCCTCTGGGGCCAACGTCCTGACTTTC
many | TRBJ2-6 | TRBD1 | TRBV20-1 | 18 | CSARDRPVAFSGANVLTF | TGCAGTGCCCGGGACAGGCCAGTCGCTTTCTCTGGGGCCAACGTCCTGACTTTC
few | TRBJ2-4 | . | TRBV7-2 | 15 | CASSLWAVPTDIQYF | TGTGCCAGCAGCTTATGGGCGGTTCCAACGGACATTCAGTACTTC
few | TRBJ1-5 | . | TRBV19 | 17 | CASSIPAVRLANQPQHF | TGTGCCAGTAGTATCCCCGCAGTGCGTCTCGCTAATCAGCCCCAGCATTTT
. | TRBJ1-3 | . | TRBV20-1 | 13 | CSASVRTGNTIYF | TGCAGTGCTAGTGTCCGGACTGGAAACACCATATATTTT
many | TRBJ2-4 | . | TRBV12-3/TRBV12-4 | 13 | CASSFGGANIQYF | TGTGCCAGCAGTTTTGGGGGCGCAAACATTCAGTACTTC
few | TRBJ1-3 | . | TRBV7-2 | 15 | CASSRRLSSGNTIYF | TGTGCCAGCAGCCGTAGACTGTCCTCTGGAAACACCATATATTTT
few | TRBJ1-5 | . | TRBV27 | 18 | CASSHSPGASNSNQPQHF | TGTGCCAGCAGTCATTCTCCGGGGGCGTCCAATAGCAATCAGCCCCAGCATTTT
many | TRBJ2-3 | . | TRBV7-2 | 14 | CASSLVRGTDTQYF | TGTGCCAGCAGCTTAGTTAGGGGCACAGATACGCAGTATTTT
few | TRBJ1-6 | . | TRBV2 | 11 | CASMNNSPLHF | TGTGCCAGCATGAACAATTCACCCCTCCACTTT
few | TRBJ1-5 | TRBD1 | TRBV27 | 18 | CASSSTRDRGFSNQPQHF | TGTGCCAGCAGTTCCACCCGGGACAGGGGTTTTAGCAATCAGCCCCAGCATTTT
many | TRBJ2-5 | TRBD2 | TRBV27 | 16 | CASSRAGGRGVETQYF | TGTGCCAGCAGTCGAGCGGGGGGCAGGGGAGTAGAGACCCAGTACTTC
many | TRBJ2-5 | TRBD2 | TRBV7-2 | 13 | CAGLAGAQETQYF | TGTGCCGGGTTAGCGGGGGCCCAAGAGACCCAGTACTTC
. | TRBJ2-3 | . | TRBV6-2/TRBV6-3 | 14 | CASSSNPLLDTQYF | TGTGCCAGCAGTTCGAACCCCCTTTTGGATACGCAGTATTTT
many | TRBJ1-1 | . | TRBV7-9 | 13 | CASSFAGITEAFF | TGTGCCAGCAGCTTCGCAGGGATCACTGAAGCTTTCTTT
many | TRBJ2-5 | TRBD2 | TRBV10-3 | 15 | CASGTSGGASETQYF | TGTGCCTCCGGGACTAGCGGGGGGGCCTCAGAGACCCAGTACTTC
few | TRBJ2-2 | . | TRBV6-2/TRBV6-3 | 15 | CASSSRTANTGELFF | TGTGCCAGCAGCAGCAGGACGGCGAACACCGGGGAGCTGTTTTTT
. | TRBJ2-5 | . | TRBV20-1 | 14 | CSANTSPRLETQYF | TGCAGTGCAAACACTAGCCCAAGATTAGAGACCCAGTACTTC
few | TRBJ2-5 | . | TRBV9 | 14 | CASSVGIKRETQYF | TGTGCCAGCAGCGTAGGGATAAAAAGGGAGACCCAGTACTTC
. | TRBJ2-3 | . | TRBV4-1 | 13 | CSSSQVSTDTQYF | TGCTCCAGCAGCCAGGTTTCCACAGATACGCAGTATTTT
many | TRBJ1-1 | . | TRBV7-2 | 11 | CASSFDTEAFF | TGTGCCAGCAGCTTCGACACTGAAGCTTTCTTT
few | TRBJ1-3 | . | TRBV20-1 | 13 | CSAREGVGNTIYF | TGCAGTGCTAGAGAAGGTGTTGGAAACACCATATATTTT
. | TRBJ1-2 | . | TRBV12-3/TRBV12-4 | 13 | CASSLEGSGTYTF | TGTGCCAGCAGTTTAGAGGGATCCGGGACCTACACCTTC
few | TRBJ2-2 | TRBD2 | TRBV4-3 | 17 | CASSQETRGGYTGELFF | TGCGCCAGCAGCCAAGAAACGAGGGGAGGGTATACCGGGGAGCTGTTTTTT
many | TRBJ1-3 | . | TRBV29-1 | 15 | CSVEDFRGAGNTIYF | TGCAGCGTTGAAGATTTTCGAGGCGCGGGAAACACCATATATTTT
. | TRBJ2-3 | TRBD1 | TRBV25-1 | 15 | CASSSTGASTDTQYF | TGTGCCAGCAGCTCGACAGGGGCTAGCACAGATACGCAGTATTTT
many | TRBJ1-1 | . | TRBV5-1 | 16 | CASSSEVQTTNTEAFF | TGCGCCAGCAGCTCCGAAGTACAGACCACGAACACTGAAGCTTTCTTT
. | TRBJ1-2 | TRBD1 | TRBV7-2 | 18 | CASSRANLRQGFHYGYTF | TGTGCCAGCAGCCGAGCAAACTTGAGACAGGGGTTCCACTATGGCTACACCTTC
. | TRBJ2-3 | TRBD2 | TRBV5-1 | 13 | CASSESGTTPRYF | TGCGCCAGCAGCGAATCCGGGACTACCCCGCGGTATTTT
. | TRBJ2-3 | . | TRBV3-1 | 12 | CASGTLTDTQYF | TGTGCCAGCGGGACGCTAACAGATACGCAGTATTTT
. | TRBJ1-5 | TRBD1 | TRBV30 | 14 | CAWSVGQGNQPQHF | TGTGCCTGGAGTGTTGGACAGGGGAATCAGCCCCAGCATTTT
. | TRBJ2-5 | . | TRBV5-4 | 13 | CASSLSVSETQYF | TGTGCCAGCAGCTTGTCGGTTTCGGAGACCCAGTACTTC
few | TRBJ2-3 | TRBD1 | TRBV4-1 | 15 | CASSRQDRATDTQYF | TGCGCCAGCAGCAGACAGGACAGGGCCACAGATACGCAGTATTTT
many | TRBJ2-4 | TRBD1 | TRBV20-1 | 15 | CSARYPGQGKNIQYF | TGCAGTGCTAGGTACCCGGGACAGGGGAAAAACATTCAGTACTTC
. | TRBJ2-1 | TRBD1 | TRBV11-2 | 18 | CASSSNRGGTVFYNEQFF | TGTGCCAGCAGCTCGAACAGGGGTGGGACAGTCTTTTACAATGAGCAGTTCTTC
few | TRBJ1-2 | . | TRBV25-1 | 13 | CASSGAQGNGYTF | TGTGCCAGCAGTGGGGCTCAGGGTAATGGCTACACCTTC
many | TRBJ2-6 | TRBD1 | TRBV12-3/TRBV12-4 | 18 | CASSGIRDRLSGANVLTF | TGTGCCAGCAGCGGGATTCGGGACAGGCTTTCTGGGGCCAACGTCCTGACTTTC
many | TRBJ1-5 | . | TRBV6-1 | 13 | CASSDGTRQPQHF | TGTGCCAGCAGTGACGGGACACGGCAGCCCCAGCATTTT
many | TRBJ1-3 | TRBD1 | TRBV7-2 | 16 | CASSLLGTGAGNTIYF | TGTGCCAGCAGCTTATTGGGCACAGGGGCTGGAAACACCATATATTTT
. | TRBJ1-5 | . | TRBV6-2/TRBV6-3 | 12 | CASSLRVRPQHF | TGTGCCAGCAGTTTGAGGGTGCGGCCCCAGCATTTT
few | TRBJ2-3 | TRBD2 | TRBV20-1 | 14 | CSASASGEADTQYF | TGCAGTGCCTCAGCTAGCGGGGAAGCAGATACGCAGTATTTT
few | TRBJ1-5 | . | TRBV29-1 | 13 | CSVREGGNQPQHF | TGCAGCGTTCGGGAGGGAGGCAATCAGCCCCAGCATTTT
many | TRBJ1-1 | . | TRBV6-5 | 15 | CASSKWGPSNTEAFF | TGTGCCAGCAGCAAGTGGGGGCCCTCGAACACTGAAGCTTTCTTT
many | TRBJ1-4 | . | TRBV7-9 | 14 | CASSLGVLGEKLFF | TGTGCCAGCAGCTTAGGAGTGTTAGGTGAAAAACTGTTTTTT
. | TRBJ1-1 | . | TRBV5-1 | 15 | CASSLEVVGNTEAFF | TGCGCCAGCAGCTTGGAAGTTGTTGGGAACACTGAAGCTTTCTTT
few | TRBJ2-2 | . | TRBV10-3 | 14 | CATAEQSGGGELFF | TGTGCCACCGCGGAGCAGTCCGGAGGAGGGGAGCTGTTTTTT
many | TRBJ2-1 | TRBD2 | TRBV20-1 | 14 | CSATTSGGLNEQFF | TGCAGTGCTACGACTAGCGGGGGCCTCAATGAGCAGTTCTTC
. | TRBJ2-3 | TRBD2 | TRBV4-1 | 15 | CASRPGLAVSDTQYF | TGCGCCAGCAGACCGGGACTAGCGGTGTCAGATACGCAGTATTTT
few | TRBJ1-6 | . | TRBV6-1 | 16 | CASSGPDIPGNSPLHF | TGTGCCAGCAGTGGGCCGGACATCCCGGGTAATTCACCCCTCCACTTT
few | TRBJ1-5 | . | TRBV12-3/TRBV12-4 | 11 | CASIGLGPQHF | TGTGCCAGCATAGGACTCGGGCCCCAGCATTTT
few | TRBJ1-6 | TRBD1 | TRBV25-1 | 15 | CASSDWTGRDSPLHF | TGTGCCAGCAGTGACTGGACAGGGAGAGACTCACCCCTCCACTTT
. | TRBJ1-5 | . | TRBV10-3 | 15 | CAISESGTGYLPQHF | TGTGCCATCAGTGAGTCGGGGACGGGTTATCTGCCCCAGCATTTT
. | TRBJ2-7 | . | TRBV4-1 | 15 | CASSRLGGKGDEQYF | TGCGCCAGCAGCAGGCTGGGGGGGAAGGGGGACGAGCAGTACTTC
. | TRBJ1-2 | . | TRBV5-1 | 12 | CASSRERYGYTF | TGCGCCAGCAGCCGCGAACGCTATGGCTACACCTTC